This T cell receptor beta chain was retrieved from a study of control samples from healthy donors and cancer patients. V lost 6 bases, J lost 4 bases, and 18 bases lay in between. The CDR3 contains 15 residues. Germline assignment: CDR1 MDHEN and CDR2 SYDVKM. The data were produced by immunoSEQ multiplex PCR, yet TCRdb's version contains in-frame clones alone and is incomplete. The sample yields over 150,000 clones, about 94% seen once. The chain carries TRBV28 and TRBJ1-2, with D perhaps TRBD1 (5 bases). Sequencing was carried out using blood. This clonotype was sampled from a man in his forties in good health. Here the CDR3 reads CASSSDRGRTYGYTF. DNA of the CDR3: TGTGCCAGCAGCAGCGACAGAGGGAGGACCTATGGCTACACCTTC.